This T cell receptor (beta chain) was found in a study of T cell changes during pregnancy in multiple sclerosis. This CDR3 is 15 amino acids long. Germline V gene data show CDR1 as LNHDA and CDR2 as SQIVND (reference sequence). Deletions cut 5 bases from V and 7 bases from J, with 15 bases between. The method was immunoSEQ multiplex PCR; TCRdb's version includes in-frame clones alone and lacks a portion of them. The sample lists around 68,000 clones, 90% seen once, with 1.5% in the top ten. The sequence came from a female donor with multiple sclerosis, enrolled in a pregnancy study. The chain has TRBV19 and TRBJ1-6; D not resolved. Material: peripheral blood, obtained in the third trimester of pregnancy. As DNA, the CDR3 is TGTGCCAGTAGTTACCGGGGAGGCAGCAATTCACCCCTCCACTTT. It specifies CASSYRGGSNSPLHF.